A single sample gave rise to the 13 T cell receptor beta chains below, sequenced in a study of OX40 agonist ivuxolimab in advanced cancers. The library was made by the immunoSEQ multiplex PCR assay. The immuneACCESS repertoire file appears here via TCRdb, limited to in-frame rearrangements. These files lack a portion of the clones; in checked studies, under half of the deficit traces to unresolved V genes, and the cause of the others is not known. The sample table records about 46,000 clones; 80% to 90% of these occur just once. The top ten hold around 11% of the sample. The material was CD4+ or CD8+ T cells sorted from blood, obtained in a trial of the OX40 agonist ivuxolimab. The source is an adult with an advanced solid tumor such as melanoma, head and neck, liver or kidney cancer.

This rearrangement joins TRBV25-1 to TRBJ2-7; 8 bases line up with TRBD2. V shed 2 bases and J 5 bases; nucleotides not matched to a gene: 5. The CDR3 totals 14 residues. Germline loops: CDR1 MGHDK, CDR2 SYGVNS. The CDR3 reads CASSEIGRAHEQYF. The CDR3 DNA reads as TGTGCCAGCAGTGAAATCGGGAGGGCCCACGAGCAGTACTTC.

The chain links TRBV7-9 to TRBJ2-3; the D gene is possibly TRBD1 (5 bases). The CDR3 loop spans 15 amino acids. The V gene's germline CDR1 is SEHNR and CDR2 FQNEAQ (reference sequence). The V gene lost 4 bases and the J gene lost 6 bases, with 17 bases spanning the gap. The CDR3 coding sequence is TGTGCCAGCAGCTGGGCGGATCAGGGTACCGATACGCAGTATTTT. It is translated as CASSWADQGTDTQYF.

The chain combines TRBV9 with TRBJ2-2; 8 nucleotides line up with TRBD2. CDR1 and CDR2 from the germline V gene are SGDLS and YYNGEE. CDR3 length equals 15 residues. J lost 1 base, V lost 5 bases, and 4 bases had no gene match. The CDR3 DNA follows: TGTGCCAGCAGTGATAGCGGGGTGAACACCGGGGAGCTGTTTTTT. It codes for CASSDSGVNTGELFF.

This chain uses TRBV27 with TRBJ1-1; weak D call: TRBD1 (5 bases). The CDR3 contains 14 residues. Germline loops: CDR1 MNHEY, CDR2 SMNVEV (reference sequence). The V gene lost 1 base and the J gene lost 2 bases, with 8 bases spanning the gap. CDR3 sequence reads: CASSLWQGNTEAFF. CDR3 DNA: TGTGCCAGCAGTTTATGGCAGGGAAACACTGAAGCTTTCTTT.

This clone was counted once. In DNA form, the CDR3 reads TGTGCCAGCAGCTTAGGATCCAGGCTTGTTCTGGGCACAGATACGCAGTATTTT. Protein sequence: CASSLGSRLVLGTDTQYF. This sequence joins TRBV7-3 and TRBJ2-3, with unresolved D. The CDR3 has 18 amino acids. Trimming pared 2 bases from V and 1 base from J, leaving 19 bases between. Germline V gene lookup returns CDR1 SGHTA and CDR2 FQGTGA.

The chain joins TRBV19 to TRBJ2-2; TRBD1 matches at 7 bases. V lost 6 bases, J lost 1 base, and 5 bases stayed unmatched. Germline values: CDR1 LNHDA, CDR2 SQIVND (reference sequence). This CDR3 has 15 amino acids. CDR3 in amino acids: CASSGGTVNTGELFF. The DNA of the CDR3 is TGTGCCAGTAGCGGTGGGACAGTGAACACCGGGGAGCTGTTTTTT.

As DNA, the CDR3 is TGTGCCATCAGTGAGGTGTCAGGGGTTGGCTACACCTTC. Amino acids: CAISEVSGVGYTF. The chain recombines TRBV10-3 with TRBJ1-2; the D gene is possibly TRBD1 (6 bases). V was pared by 2 bases and J by 7 bases, with 11 bases between. This CDR3 is built from 13 residues. From germline, CDR1 is ENHRY and CDR2 SYGVKD.

The J gene is TRBJ2-5, the V gene TRBV11-1; 11 bases map to TRBD2. Germline lookup yields CDR1 SGHAT and CDR2 FQDESV (reference sequence). There are 18 residues in the CDR3. J gave up 2 bases and V 6 bases, and 14 bases lay outside the gene matches. Written as DNA, the CDR3 is TGTGCCAGCAGAACACGGACTAGCGGGCCCCGGGTTCAAGAGACCCAGTACTTC. The encoded protein is CASRTRTSGPRVQETQYF.

V gene TRBV28 combines with J gene TRBJ2-5; D possibly corresponds to TRBD1 (6 bases). The V gene lost 5 bases and the J gene lost 4 bases, with 20 bases spanning the gap. This CDR3 is 16 amino acids long. Germline CDR1 reads MDHEN; CDR2 reads SYDVKM. The CDR3 loop is CASSPPLTGLGETQYF. DNA for the CDR3: TGTGCCAGCAGTCCTCCCCTGACAGGTCTGGGAGAGACCCAGTACTTC.

The V gene is TRBV13, the J gene TRBJ2-2; D is unclear. The length of the CDR3 is 14 residues. Germline loops: CDR1 PRHDT, CDR2 FYEKMQ (reference sequence). V dropped 1 base and J dropped 6 bases, with 9 bases sitting between them. CDR3: CASSLELSPGELFF. CDR3 DNA: TGTGCCAGCAGCTTAGAACTATCCCCCGGGGAGCTGTTTTTT.

With regard to this clone: Because it lacks the conserved phenylalanine or tryptophan at the end, this CDR3 is likely a read error. No DNA is shown, since the ends of the CDR3 on it are uncertain; the CDR3 is the one TCRdb lists. CDR3: CASSYSRQAFPRRT. The chain recombines TRBV6-7 with TRBJ1-5; the listed D gene, TRBD1, was not tested against the DNA. TRBV6-7 qualifies as an ORF whose function is uncertain. Termini included, the CDR3 measures 14 amino acids.

As DNA, the CDR3 is TGTGCCAGCAGTTACGATAACGGTGCCGCTGAAGCTTTCTTT. Amino acids: CASSYDNGAAEAFF. The genes are TRBV6-5 and TRBJ1-1; D remains ambiguous. The germline gives CDR1 MNHEY, CDR2 SVGAGI. The CDR3 is 14 residues long. The V end lost 2 bases, the J end lost 6 bases, and 13 bases lay between the germline ends.

The gene calls are TRBV5-8 and TRBJ1-6; D is unresolved. From germline, CDR1 is SGHTS and CDR2 YDEGEE. This CDR3 has 17 amino acids. V lost 0 bases, J lost 1 base, and 11 bases lay in between. The CDR3 reads CASSLDPSTSYNSPLHF. The CDR3 DNA reads as TGTGCCAGCAGCTTGGACCCCTCGACATCCTATAATTCACCCCTCCACTTT.